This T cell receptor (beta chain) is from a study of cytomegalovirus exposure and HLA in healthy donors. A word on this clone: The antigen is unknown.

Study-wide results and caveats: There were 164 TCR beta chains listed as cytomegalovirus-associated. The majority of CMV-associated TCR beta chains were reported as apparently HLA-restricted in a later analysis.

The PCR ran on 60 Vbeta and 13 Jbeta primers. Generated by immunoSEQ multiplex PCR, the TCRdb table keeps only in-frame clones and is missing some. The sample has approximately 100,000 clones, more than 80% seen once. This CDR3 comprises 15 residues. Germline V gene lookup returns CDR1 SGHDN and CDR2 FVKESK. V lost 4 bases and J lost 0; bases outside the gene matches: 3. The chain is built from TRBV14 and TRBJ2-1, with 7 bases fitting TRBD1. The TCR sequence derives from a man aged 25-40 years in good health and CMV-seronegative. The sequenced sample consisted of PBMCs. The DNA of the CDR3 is TGTGCCAGCAGCCCGCGACAGGGCTCCTACAATGAGCAGTTCTTC. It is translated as CASSPRQGSYNEQFF.